Each of the 25 T cell receptor beta chains below was sequenced from the same sample in a study of molecular identifiers for immune sequencing clone quantification. Via MiXCR, TCRdb re-called the PCR reads, giving one row per CDR3 protein. This table holds tens of thousands of distinct CDR3 sequences, about 23% found once. The material sequenced was naive CD8+ T cells from blood, with Jurkat cell RNA spiked in. The subset denotes: FACS-sorted CD8+CD4-CCR7+CD45RA+ naive T cells. The receptors stem from a human donor in good health. Some libraries in this study had Jurkat cell RNA spiked in.

As regards this clonotype: A single base separates this from a much larger clone, so it may be a read error. The chain joins TRBV4-3 to TRBJ2-7; TRBD2 is a possible D gene (5 bases). The V end was cut by 0 bases, the J end by 9 bases, with 12 bases between. This CDR3 is 13 amino acids long. Germline V gene lookup returns CDR1 LGHNA and CDR2 YSLEER. CDR3 DNA: TGCGCCAGCAGCCAAGAGAGGGTCGCCGCGCAGTACTTC. Its translation: CASSQERVAAQYF.

This sequence joins TRBV6-2 or TRBV6-3 and TRBJ2-1; TRBD2 matches at 9 bases. The junction had 6 bases not matched to a gene; V was cut back by 5 bases and J by 4 bases. The germline V gene has CDR1 MNHEY and CDR2 SVGEGT. The CDR3 is 15 amino acids. The CDR3 here is CASSPLAGRYNEQFF. CDR3 bases: TGTGCCAGCAGTCCTCTAGCGGGGAGGTACAATGAGCAGTTCTTC.

Of note for this clonotype: This clone may be a read error of a much larger clone one base away. The J gene is TRBJ2-4, the V gene TRBV7-9; D is perhaps TRBD2 (5 bases). The CDR3 spans 15 residues. The germline V gene has CDR1 SEHNR and CDR2 FQNEAQ (reference sequence). CDR3 in DNA: TGTGCCAGCCAAAGGGCGGACCTAGCCAAAAACACTCAGTACTTC. It is translated as CASQRADLAKNTQYF.

This clonotype was counted at least ten times. The gene calls are TRBV7-9 and TRBJ2-3; 7 bases match TRBD1. This CDR3 is built from 15 residues. Germline V gene sequence: CDR1 SEHNR, CDR2 FQNEAQ (reference sequence). The V and J ends lost 4 bases and 0 bases, in that order; junction bases with no gene match: 4. The CDR3 DNA reads TGTGCCAGCAGCTCACAGGGGATTAGCACAGATACGCAGTATTTT. Its translation is CASSSQGISTDTQYF.

This clonotype showed up just a few times. The V call is TRBV5-4, the J call TRBJ2-5; 14 bases fit TRBD2. Germline values: CDR1 SGHNT, CDR2 YYREEE (reference sequence). CDR3 length equals 16 residues. With 3 bases clipped from V and 2 bases from J, the junction kept 3 bases outside the gene matches. The CDR3 DNA is TGTGCCAGCAGCTGGAGACTAGCGGGGGGGCAAGAGACCCAGTACTTC. Translation: CASSWRLAGGQETQYF.

V is TRBV27 and J is TRBJ2-7; either TRBD1 or TRBD2 may fit D (5 bases each). Trimming took 4 bases from V and 5 from J, leaving 9 bases between them. The CDR3 is 12 residues long. Germline V gene sequence: CDR1 MNHEY, CDR2 SMNVEV (reference sequence). CDR3 loop: CASSSGPHEQYF. The CDR3 DNA reads as TGTGCCAGCAGTTCGGGACCCCACGAGCAGTACTTC.

This clonotype was seen many times. This chain links TRBV5-6 with TRBJ2-3, with 10 bases matching TRBD1. CDR1 is SGHDT, CDR2 YYEEEE, per germline. After removal of 3 bases from V and 5 bases from J, the junction contained 9 bases not matched to a gene. This CDR3 comprises 16 residues. CDR3 in amino acids: CASSSPLTGGKDTQYF. The DNA for the CDR3 is TGTGCCAGCAGCTCACCGTTGACAGGGGGCAAAGATACGCAGTATTTT. Based on the CDR3 plus reference TRBV5-6 and TRBJ2-3, the full variable domain is DAGVTQSPTHLIKTRGQQVTLRCSPKSGHDTVSWYQQALGQGPQFIFQYYEEEERQRGNFPDRFSGHQFPNYSSELNVNALLLGDSALYLCASSSPLTGGKDTQYFGPGTRLTVL.

Worth noting for this clonotype: A read error may account for a junction end that differs from germline. V is TRBV9 and J is TRBJ2-2, with a weak D call TRBD2 (6 bases). From germline, CDR1 is SGDLS and CDR2 YYNGEE. CDR3 length equals 16 residues. The CDR3 loop reads CAGSVGGGALTGELFF. CDR3 bases: TGTGCCGGCAGCGTAGGAGGCGGGGCCCTCACCGGGGAGCTGTTTTTT.

Only a few counts were recorded for this clonotype. This chain uses TRBV12-3 or TRBV12-4 with TRBJ2-5; 9 bases fit TRBD1. V trimming: 2 bases; J trimming: 5 bases; junction bases outside the gene matches: 15. The CDR3 spans 18 residues. The CDR3 sequence is CASSLILNRDRVGETQYF. CDR3 DNA sequence: TGTGCCAGCAGTTTAATACTGAACCGGGACAGGGTCGGGGAGACCCAGTACTTC.

V and J are TRBV28 and TRBJ2-1, with 9 positions matching TRBD2. V was clipped by 5 bases and J by 1 base; unmatched bases: 12. The germline V gene has CDR1 MDHEN and CDR2 SYDVKM. This CDR3 has 18 residues. This CDR3 reads CASSPRAGGDASYNEQFF. Written as DNA, the CDR3 is TGTGCCAGCAGTCCCCGAGCGGGGGGCGATGCTTCCTACAATGAGCAGTTCTTC.

The sample holds one count of this clonotype. Given a much more abundant clone one base away, this may be a read error. This chain's CDR3 is CATAQGGRSTEALF. DNA of the CDR3: TGTGCCACTGCACAGGGGGGCAGATCCACTGAAGCTCTCTTT. The chain uses TRBV15 and TRBJ1-1; 8 nucleotides line up with TRBD1. Germline V gene sequence: CDR1 LNHNV, CDR2 YYDKDF (reference sequence). This CDR3 has 14 residues.

About this clonotype: One end of the junction is discordant with germline, which a read error may explain. The V and J genes are TRBV7-9 and TRBJ2-7; possible D gene TRBD2, 5 bases. This CDR3 has 15 amino acids. Germline V gene data show CDR1 as SEHNR and CDR2 as FQNEAQ (reference sequence). Written as DNA, the CDR3 is TGTGCCAGCAGCCCGAGACTAACGGGATTTTATGAGCAGCACTTC. It codes for CASSPRLTGFYEQHF.

This chain connects TRBV6-2 or TRBV6-3 to TRBJ2-7; TRBD1 is a possible D gene (6 bases). Looked up from germline, CDR1 is MNHEY and CDR2 is SVGEGT. V was clipped by 1 base and J by 1 base, with 11 bases between them. The CDR3 loop spans 15 amino acids. CDR3 sequence reads: CASSYWEQGSYEQYF. CDR3 DNA sequence: TGTGCCAGCAGTTACTGGGAACAGGGATCCTACGAGCAGTACTTC.

This CDR3 is CAWSHTGTGAKNIQYF. Written as DNA, the CDR3 is TGTGCCTGGAGTCACACGGGGACAGGCGCCAAAAACATTCAGTACTTC. The chain combines TRBV30 with TRBJ2-4; TRBD1 aligns across 8 bases. Losses at the gene ends were 2 bases for V and 1 base for J; bases not matched to a gene: 7. Germline V lookup: CDR1 GTSNPN, CDR2 SVGIG (reference sequence). CDR3 size: 16 residues.

Only one count was recorded for this clonotype. Possible read error: a much larger clone is one base away. The CDR3 does not close with the conserved phenylalanine or tryptophan, likely indicating a read error. Here the CDR3 reads CASSLGPVYEQYL. The CDR3, as DNA: TGTGCCAGCAGTCTAGGACCCGTCTACGAGCAGTACCTC. The rearrangement joins TRBV27 to TRBJ2-7; D is uncertain. CDR1 and CDR2 from the germline V gene are MNHEY and SMNVEV (reference sequence). The CDR3 is 13 residues long. V was trimmed by 5 bases and J by 3 bases, leaving 11 bases between them.

The chain carries TRBV3-1 and TRBJ2-1; unclear D gene. In germline, CDR1 is LGHDT, CDR2 YNNKEL (reference sequence). Trimming removed 1 base at V and 0 bases at J, with 7 bases between. The CDR3 loop spans 15 amino acids. The CDR3 DNA reads TGTGCCAGCAGCCAAGTCCCGGCCTCCTACAATGAGCAGTTCTTC. It encodes CASSQVPASYNEQFF.

The gene calls are TRBV23-1 and TRBJ1-2, with TRBD1 as a possible D gene (6 bases). TRBV23-1 is filed as an ORF, its function uncertain. Trimming stripped 3 bases from V and 4 bases from J, with 18 bases between. The CDR3 runs to 16 residues. The CDR3 coding sequence is TGCGCCAGCAGTCACACCACCCAGGGGACCGGCTATGGCTACACCTTC. It translates to CASSHTTQGTGYGYTF.

This clonotype came up a few times. The CDR3 DNA reads TGTGCCACCAGCAGAGGCAGGGGGTCCTACAATGAGCAGTTCTTC. This gives the protein CATSRGRGSYNEQFF. The gene calls are TRBV15 and TRBJ2-1, with 7 bases identical to TRBD1. The CDR3 is 15 residues long. The J segment lost 1 base and the V segment lost 1 base, leaving 1 base of the junction unmatched. Germline lookup yields CDR1 LNHNV and CDR2 YYDKDF (reference sequence).

Ten or more counts support this clonotype. The rearrangement joins TRBV27 to TRBJ2-4; 9 bases align to TRBD1. With V trimmed by 2 bases and J by 6 bases, 5 bases remained unmatched. Germline V gene data show CDR1 as MNHEY and CDR2 as SMNVEV (reference sequence). This CDR3 is 15 amino acids long. Here the CDR3 DNA reads TGTGCCAGCAGTTTAGGGACAGGGTCCAGAAACATTCAGTACTTC. Its protein product is CASSLGTGSRNIQYF.

This clonotype appeared a few times. J is TRBJ1-4 and V is TRBV28, with unresolved D. Germline values: CDR1 MDHEN, CDR2 SYDVKM. Trimming shortened V by 4 bases and J by 0 bases, and 9 bases separated the two germline ends. The CDR3 is made up of 15 amino acids. This CDR3 reads CASSSYSATNEKLFF. The CDR3 DNA follows: TGTGCCAGCAGTTCCTACTCGGCAACTAATGAAAAACTGTTTTTT.

This clonotype was found many times. The chain combines TRBV7-2 with TRBJ1-4, with D possibly matching TRBD1 (6 bases). Germline CDR1 SGHTA, CDR2 FQGNSA. This CDR3 region has 14 residues. V was trimmed by 8 bases and J by 6 bases, leaving 16 bases between them. CDR3 in amino acids: CASSSTGWDEKLFF. CDR3 sequence (DNA): TGTGCCAGCTCCTCGACAGGCTGGGATGAAAAACTGTTTTTT.

In regard to this clonotype: The junction does not match germline at one end; this may be a read error. The V and J genes are TRBV7-9 and TRBJ2-7, with 8 bases fitting TRBD2. This CDR3 contains 18 residues. CDR1 SEHNR and CDR2 FQNEAQ come from the germline V gene (reference sequence). CDR3 coding DNA: TGTGCCAGCAGCTTAGGGACGGGGGGGCTCATCCCCGTCTACGAGCAGTCCTTC. Its translation: CASSLGTGGLIPVYEQSF. Full variable domain (remainder filled in from reference TRBV7-9 and TRBJ2-7): DTGVSQNPRHKITKRGQNVTFRCDPISEHNRLYWYRQTLGQGPEFLTYFQNEAQLEKSRLLSDRFSAERPKGSFSTLEIQRTEQGDSAMYLCASSLGTGGLIPVYEQSFGPGTRLTVT.

This clonotype was counted many times. The rearrangement joins TRBV11-2 to TRBJ2-7; 9 nucleotides agree with TRBD1. Germline V gives CDR1 SGHAT, CDR2 FQNNGV. V lost 3 bases, J lost 5 bases, and 5 bases stayed unmatched. The length of the CDR3 is 14 residues. This chain's CDR3 is CASSFGTGLHEQYF. CDR3 coding DNA: TGTGCCAGCAGCTTTGGGACAGGGTTGCACGAGCAGTACTTC.

This clonotype has more than one count but fewer than ten. The rearrangement uses TRBV5-1 and TRBJ2-1, with 9 bases lining up with TRBD1. Germline CDR1 reads SGHRS; CDR2 reads YFSETQ. V lost 4 bases, J lost 2 bases, and 7 bases stayed unmatched. CDR3 length equals 16 residues. This CDR3 is CASSISGTGPYNEQFF. DNA for the CDR3: TGCGCCAGCAGCATTTCCGGGACAGGGCCCTACAATGAGCAGTTCTTC.

The table lists this clonotype with a few counts. V is TRBV20-1 and J is TRBJ2-5; D is perhaps TRBD2 (6 bases). Deletions cut 6 bases from V and 5 bases from J, with 16 bases between. In germline, CDR1 is DFQATT, CDR2 SNEGSKA (reference sequence). This CDR3 region has 13 residues. CDR3 in DNA: TGCAGTGCCCGCACCCCTAGCGAGGAGACCCAGTACTTC. Its protein is CSARTPSEETQYF.